A selection of T cell receptor beta chains follows, all from one sample in a study of identical twins. One entry per CDR3 protein, called by TCRdb with MiXCR from the 5' RACE reads. The profile shows roughly 190,000 distinct CDR3 sequences, roughly 15% of them singletons. This same sample was also part of a study on T cells expressing NK-cell markers.

Sequences were obtained from CD8+ T cells sorted from blood. These receptors were taken from a woman under 30 in good health. The CDR3 runs from the conserved cysteine through the conserved F or W. D genes are given only for firm matches. Not every row has a clone size; where given, it reads once, few, many or a size class.

size: few; J: TRBJ2-5; V: TRBV6-5; D: NA; DNA: TGTGCCAGCAGTCAGGAAGGAGAGACCCAGTACTTC; CDR3: CASSQEGETQYF
size: many; J: TRBJ2-3; V: TRBV5-1; D: NA; DNA: TGCGCCAGCAGCTTGGAACTGCCCGAGGTAGATACGCAGTATTTT; CDR3: CASSLELPEVDTQYF
size: few; J: TRBJ1-1; V: TRBV7-9; D: TRBD1; DNA: TGTGCCAGCAGCTTGGGGACAGCGAAAGAAGCTTTCTTT; CDR3: CASSLGTAKEAFF
size: few; J: TRBJ2-3; V: TRBV7-9; D: NA; DNA: TGTGCCAGCAGCTGGGGCGAGTATATTACAGATACGCAGTATTTT; CDR3: CASSWGEYITDTQYF
size: few; J: TRBJ2-3; V: TRBV7-9; D: TRBD2; DNA: TGTGCCAGCAGCTCGCCGCGGGAGGATGTTGTTAGGGATACGCAGTATTTT; CDR3: CASSSPREDVVRDTQYF
size: NA; J: TRBJ2-1; V: TRBV3-1; D: NA; DNA: TGTGCCAGCAGCCTGACCTACTCCTACAATGAGCAGTTCTTC; CDR3: CASSLTYSYNEQFF
size: NA; J: TRBJ2-5; V: TRBV9; D: TRBD2; DNA: TGTGCCAGCAGCGGTACTAGCGATCGAGAGACCCAGTACTTC; CDR3: CASSGTSDRETQYF
size: once; J: TRBJ2-7; V: TRBV3-1; D: NA; DNA: TGTGCCAGCAGCCAAGACGAGGCTCCCCCCTACGAGCAGTACTTC; CDR3: CASSQDEAPPYEQYF
size: NA; J: TRBJ2-1; V: TRBV21-1; D: NA; DNA: TGTGCCAGCAGCAAACCCCGAGCTAGTAAGTGTGAGCAGTTCTTC; CDR3: CASSKPRASKCEQFF
size: NA; J: TRBJ2-1; V: TRBV10-1; D: TRBD2; DNA: TGCGCCAGCAATAGCGGGAGAGATAATGAGCAGTTCTTC; CDR3: CASNSGRDNEQFF
size: few; J: TRBJ2-3; V: TRBV27; D: TRBD1; DNA: TGTGCCAGCAGTGAACACCGGGACAGGGGGGCAGATACGCAGTATTTT; CDR3: CASSEHRDRGADTQYF
size: few; J: TRBJ2-3; V: TRBV6-1; D: NA; DNA: TGTGCCAGCAGTACGACTTCAGGGGCGCGGGATACGCAGTATTTT; CDR3: CASSTTSGARDTQYF
size: many; J: TRBJ1-1; V: TRBV9; D: NA; DNA: TGTGCCAGCTCCTTCCTGGGGCCCGAAGCTTTCTTT; CDR3: CASSFLGPEAFF
size: NA; J: TRBJ2-4; V: TRBV6-6; D: NA; DNA: TGTGCCAGCAGTCCAGAGGGGAAAAACATTCAGTACTTC; CDR3: CASSPEGKNIQYF
size: NA; J: TRBJ2-3; V: TRBV7-9; D: NA; DNA: TGTGCCAGCAGCTCGCCGGGAGATACGCAGTATTTT; CDR3: CASSSPGDTQYF
size: NA; J: TRBJ2-3; V: TRBV15; D: NA; DNA: TGTGCCACCAGCAGCTACATTGCCCGGACTCCTAGCACAGATACGCAGTATTTT; CDR3: CATSSYIARTPSTDTQYF
size: NA; J: TRBJ2-3; V: TRBV9; D: NA; DNA: TGTGCCAGTAGAGGAGCTGGAGATACGCAGTATTTT; CDR3: CASRGAGDTQYF
size: few; J: TRBJ2-7; V: TRBV4-3; D: TRBD2; DNA: TGCGCCAGCAGCCAAACTAGCGGGGCCTACGAGCAGTACTTC; CDR3: CASSQTSGAYEQYF
size: NA; J: TRBJ2-7; V: TRBV12-3/TRBV12-4; D: NA; DNA: TGTGCCAGCAGTTTAGACTCCGGGGCCTACGAGCAGTACTTC; CDR3: CASSLDSGAYEQYF
size: few; J: TRBJ2-5; V: TRBV29-1; D: NA; DNA: TGCAGCGTTTATGCTAAGGGTGAGACCCAGTACTTC; CDR3: CSVYAKGETQYF
size: few; J: TRBJ1-1; V: TRBV9; D: NA; DNA: TGTGCCAGCAGCCCCCTCAGAGGGAACACTGAAGCTTTCTTT; CDR3: CASSPLRGNTEAFF
size: NA; J: TRBJ2-2; V: TRBV30; D: TRBD2; DNA: TGTGCCTGGCAGGGACTAGCGGGAGGGCCGAACACCGGGGAGCTGTTTTTT; CDR3: CAWQGLAGGPNTGELFF
size: few; J: TRBJ2-1; V: TRBV14; D: TRBD2; DNA: TGTGCCAGCAGCCAACTGACTAGCGGGAGCGCCAATGAGCAGTTCTTC; CDR3: CASSQLTSGSANEQFF
size: few; J: TRBJ2-1; V: TRBV12-3/TRBV12-4; D: NA; DNA: TGTGCCAGCAGCTCAGACGTTGAGCAGTTCTTC; CDR3: CASSSDVEQFF
size: NA; J: TRBJ2-1; V: TRBV11-2; D: NA; DNA: TGTGCCAGCAGCTTTTGGGGGAACAATGAGCAGTTCTTC; CDR3: CASSFWGNNEQFF
size: NA; J: TRBJ2-7; V: TRBV20-1; D: NA; DNA: TGCAGTGCTAGAGACCACAGGGTCTACGAGCAGTACTTC; CDR3: CSARDHRVYEQYF
size: few; J: TRBJ2-1; V: TRBV7-9; D: NA; DNA: TGTGCCAGCAGCGTTACCGGGAAGAACAATGAGCAGTTCTTC; CDR3: CASSVTGKNNEQFF
size: many; J: TRBJ2-3; V: TRBV6-4; D: TRBD2; DNA: TGTGCCAGCAGTGGGACTAGCGGGGGTACAGATACGCAGTATTTT; CDR3: CASSGTSGGTDTQYF
size: NA; J: TRBJ2-7; V: TRBV3-1; D: NA; DNA: TGTGCCAGCAGCCAAATAAACTCCTACGAGCAGTACTTC; CDR3: CASSQINSYEQYF
size: NA; J: TRBJ2-1; V: TRBV6-2/TRBV6-3; D: NA; DNA: TGTGCCATAAGCCGGAGTTGGGCTCATGAGCAGTTCTTC; CDR3: CAISRSWAHEQFF
size: many; J: TRBJ1-5; V: TRBV9; D: NA; DNA: TGTGCCAGCAGCCTCTCCGGGGGTGGGCAGCCCCAGCATTTT; CDR3: CASSLSGGGQPQHF
size: NA; J: TRBJ2-5; V: TRBV7-8; D: TRBD2; DNA: TGTGCCAGCAGCTTAGAAGTTGGGGGGGTGCTAATGAAGACCCAGTACTTC; CDR3: CASSLEVGGVLMKTQYF
size: few; J: TRBJ1-2; V: TRBV9; D: TRBD1; DNA: TGTGCCAGCAGCGGCCGGGACAGGGGCCCCTATGGCTACACCTTC; CDR3: CASSGRDRGPYGYTF
size: NA; J: TRBJ2-6; V: TRBV11-2; D: NA; DNA: TGTGCCAGCAGCTTCCGACGGGTGCTTTCCTCTGGGGCCAACGTCCTGACTTTC; CDR3: CASSFRRVLSSGANVLTF
size: many; J: TRBJ2-3; V: TRBV6-4; D: TRBD2; DNA: TGTGCCAGCAGTGACTCGCCTAGCGGGAGCACAGATACGCAGTATTTT; CDR3: CASSDSPSGSTDTQYF
size: many; J: TRBJ2-3; V: TRBV12-3/TRBV12-4; D: NA; DNA: TGTGCCAGCAGTTTATCCCCAGGATGGGATACGCAGTATTTT; CDR3: CASSLSPGWDTQYF
size: NA; J: TRBJ1-2; V: TRBV6-1; D: NA; DNA: TGTGCCACCCGGAGGGAGGCAGGGGCGAACTATGGCTACACCTTC; CDR3: CATRREAGANYGYTF
size: few; J: TRBJ2-3; V: TRBV5-1; D: NA; DNA: TGCGCCAGCAGCTTTCGGGTGAGCACAGATACGCAGTATTTT; CDR3: CASSFRVSTDTQYF
size: once; J: TRBJ2-1; V: TRBV4-3; D: NA; DNA: TGCGCCAGCAGCCAAGAGAGCCTTAATGAGCAGTTCTTC; CDR3: CASSQESLNEQFF
size: many; J: TRBJ2-7; V: TRBV29-1; D: TRBD2; DNA: TGCAGTGCCACTAGCGGGGGGCCCTACGAGCAGTACTTC; CDR3: CSATSGGPYEQYF
size: few; J: TRBJ2-7; V: TRBV9; D: NA; DNA: TGTGCCAGCAGCCCAGCGGGACAATCCTACGAGCAGTACTTC; CDR3: CASSPAGQSYEQYF
size: few; J: TRBJ1-1; V: TRBV21-1; D: NA; DNA: TGTGCCAGCAGCAAATCCGGACCGGCGAACACTGAAGCTTTCTTT; CDR3: CASSKSGPANTEAFF
size: NA; J: TRBJ2-1; V: TRBV9; D: NA; DNA: TGTGCCAGCAGCGTCGAGGGGCAGGATGAGCAGTTCTTC; CDR3: CASSVEGQDEQFF
size: many; J: TRBJ1-2; V: TRBV29-1; D: TRBD1; DNA: TGCAGCGCCGGACCGTCAAACAGGGGGGATGACTATGGCTACACCTTC; CDR3: CSAGPSNRGDDYGYTF
size: NA; J: TRBJ2-1; V: TRBV13; D: NA; DNA: TGTGCCTTCAGTTTAGGCCCCTCTATAGGACTCTCCTACAATGAGCAGTTCTTC; CDR3: CAFSLGPSIGLSYNEQFF